This T cell receptor (beta chain) was profiled in a study of T cells in Graves' hyperthyroidism and ophthalmopathy. Researchers amplified the TCR beta CDR3 regions from RNA transcripts. Carried out on the TCR CDR3, a first-round RT-PCR used the HTBI primer set. TCRdb used MiXCR to reprocess the multiplex PCR reads, holding one entry per CDR3 protein. Among over 450,000 distinct CDR3 sequences, roughly 15% were seen once, and the ten largest hold roughly 15%. V lost 7 bases and J 1 base, leaving 14 bases between the germline ends. Looked up from germline, CDR1 is SNHLY and CDR2 is FYNNEI. This CDR3 comprises 14 residues. Disease lasting under 3 months, a NOSPECS grade of at least 4, and a Clinical Activity Score of at least 3 were features of the ophthalmopathy patients. The diagnoses drew upon clinical symptoms, serum thyroxine and TRAb, thyroid ultrasound and orbital computed tomography. The authors obtained PBMCs from more than 9.5 ml of fresh peripheral blood.

The sequenced material came from blood. The clonotype originates from a woman in her late teens or twenties with Graves' ophthalmopathy. The chain recombines TRBV2 with TRBJ2-7, with a weak D call TRBD2 (6 bases). The CDR3 is CASTMGLSSYEQYF. The CDR3 DNA reads as TGTGCCAGCACCATGGGACTTTCATCCTACGAGCAGTACTTC.